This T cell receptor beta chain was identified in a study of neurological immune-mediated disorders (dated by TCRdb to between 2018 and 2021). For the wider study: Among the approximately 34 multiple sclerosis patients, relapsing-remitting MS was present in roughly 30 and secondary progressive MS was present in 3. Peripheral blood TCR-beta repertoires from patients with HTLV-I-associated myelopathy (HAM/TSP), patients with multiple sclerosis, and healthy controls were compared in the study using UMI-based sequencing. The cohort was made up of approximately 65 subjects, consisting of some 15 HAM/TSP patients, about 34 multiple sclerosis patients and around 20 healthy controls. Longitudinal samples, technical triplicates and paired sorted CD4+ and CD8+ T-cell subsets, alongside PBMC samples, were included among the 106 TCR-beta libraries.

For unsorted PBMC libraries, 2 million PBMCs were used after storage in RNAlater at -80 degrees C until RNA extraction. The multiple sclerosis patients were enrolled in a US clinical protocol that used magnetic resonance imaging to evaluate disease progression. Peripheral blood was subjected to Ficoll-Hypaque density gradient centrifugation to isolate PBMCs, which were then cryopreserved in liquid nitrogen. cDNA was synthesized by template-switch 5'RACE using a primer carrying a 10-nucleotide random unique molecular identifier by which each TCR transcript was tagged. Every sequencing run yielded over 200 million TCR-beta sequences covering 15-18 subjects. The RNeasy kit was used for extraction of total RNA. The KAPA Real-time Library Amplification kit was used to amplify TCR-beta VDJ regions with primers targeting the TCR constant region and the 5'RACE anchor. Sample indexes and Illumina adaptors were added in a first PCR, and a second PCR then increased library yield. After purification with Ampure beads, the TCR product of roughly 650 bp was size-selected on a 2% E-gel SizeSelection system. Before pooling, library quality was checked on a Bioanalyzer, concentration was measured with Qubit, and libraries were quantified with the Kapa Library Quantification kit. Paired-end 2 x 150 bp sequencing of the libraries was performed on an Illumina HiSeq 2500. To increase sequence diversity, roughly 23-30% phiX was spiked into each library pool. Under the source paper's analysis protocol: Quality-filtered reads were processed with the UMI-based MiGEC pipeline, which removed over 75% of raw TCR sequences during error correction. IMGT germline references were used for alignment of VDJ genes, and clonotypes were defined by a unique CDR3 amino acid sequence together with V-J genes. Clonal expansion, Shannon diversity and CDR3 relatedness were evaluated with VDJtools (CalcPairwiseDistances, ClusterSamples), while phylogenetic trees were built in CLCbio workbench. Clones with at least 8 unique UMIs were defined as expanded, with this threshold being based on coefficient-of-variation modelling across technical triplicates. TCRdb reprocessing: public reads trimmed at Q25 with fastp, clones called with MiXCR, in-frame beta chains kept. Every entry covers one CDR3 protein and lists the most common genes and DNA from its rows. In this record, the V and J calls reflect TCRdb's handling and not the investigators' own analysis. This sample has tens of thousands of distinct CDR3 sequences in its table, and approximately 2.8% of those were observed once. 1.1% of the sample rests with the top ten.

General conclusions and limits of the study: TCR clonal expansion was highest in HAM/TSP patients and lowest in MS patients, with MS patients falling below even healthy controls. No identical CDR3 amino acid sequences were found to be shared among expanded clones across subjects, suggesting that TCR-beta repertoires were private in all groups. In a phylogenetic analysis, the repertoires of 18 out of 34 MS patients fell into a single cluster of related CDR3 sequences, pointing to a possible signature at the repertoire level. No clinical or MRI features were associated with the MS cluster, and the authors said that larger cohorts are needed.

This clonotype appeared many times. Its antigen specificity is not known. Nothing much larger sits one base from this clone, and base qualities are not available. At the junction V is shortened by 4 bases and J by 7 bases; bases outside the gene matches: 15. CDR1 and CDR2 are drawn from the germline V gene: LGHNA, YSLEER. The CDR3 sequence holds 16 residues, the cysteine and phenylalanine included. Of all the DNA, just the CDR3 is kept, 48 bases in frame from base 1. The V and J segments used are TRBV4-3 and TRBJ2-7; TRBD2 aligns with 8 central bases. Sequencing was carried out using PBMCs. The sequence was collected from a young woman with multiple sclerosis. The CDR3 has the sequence CASSRVLAGSTGEQYF. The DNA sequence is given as TGCGCCAGCAGCCGGGTTTTAGCGGGAAGTACGGGGGAGCAGTACTTC.